Below are 32 T cell receptor beta chains sequenced from a single sample in a study of cytomegalovirus exposure and HLA in healthy donors. Use of 60 Vbeta and 13 Jbeta primers characterized the PCR. Repertoires were generated with immunoSEQ multiplex PCR, while TCRdb's copy carries only in-frame clones and drops some. The sample records 150,000 to 200,000 clones, 82% being singletons. Sequenced: PBMCs. The receptors originated from a woman younger than 30 in good health and CMV-seronegative.

This chain links TRBV5-6 with TRBJ2-5, with 9 positions matching TRBD1. The CDR3 is made up of 16 amino acids. Per germline, CDR1 SGHDT and CDR2 YYEEEE. V lost 0 bases, J lost 5 bases, and 8 bases stayed unmatched. CDR3 coding DNA: TGTGCCAGCAGCTTGGAGTTGGGACAGGGTCCTGAGACCCAGTACTTC. Translation: CASSLELGQGPETQYF.

The V and J genes are TRBV6-5 and TRBJ2-3; D perhaps matches TRBD2 (7 bases). Per the germline V gene, CDR1 is MNHEY and CDR2 is SVGAGI. Trimming stripped 2 bases from V and 2 bases from J, with 11 bases between. The CDR3 contains 15 residues. This CDR3 is CASSYRGGDTDTQYF. CDR3 nucleotides: TGTGCCAGCAGTTACAGGGGGGGGGACACAGATACGCAGTATTTT.

The rearrangement uses TRBV7-3 and TRBJ2-2; the D gene is possibly TRBD2 (6 bases). The CDR3 spans 15 residues. CDR1 and CDR2 from the germline V gene are SGHTA and FQGTGA. V was cut by 5 bases and J by 4 bases, with 14 bases left in between. In nucleotides, the CDR3 is TGTGCCAGCAGCCCGGAGGGCCTCGGCACCGGGGAGCTGTTTTTT. This gives the protein CASSPEGLGTGELFF.

The rearrangement uses TRBV27 and TRBJ1-5, with TRBD1 matching 8 bases. Per germline, CDR1 MNHEY and CDR2 SMNVEV (reference sequence). V was clipped by 10 bases and J by 6 bases; unmatched bases: 11. There are 14 residues in the CDR3. This chain's CDR3 is CAIMGQELGQPQHF. DNA of the CDR3: TGTGCCATCATGGGACAGGAGTTAGGTCAGCCCCAGCATTTT.

For this clone: Compared with germline, one end of the junction differs, possibly owing to a read error. The chain links TRBV27 to TRBJ1-5; tentatively, D is TRBD1 (5 bases). Germline-derived CDR1 and CDR2 are MNHEY and SMNVEV (reference sequence). This CDR3 spans 15 amino acids. The CDR3 sequence: CASSISTVLNQPQHF. The DNA for the CDR3 is TGTGCCAGCAGTATATCGACAGTTCTTAATCAGCCCCAGCATTTT.

The chain employs TRBV27 and TRBJ1-5; perhaps TRBD1 as D (6 bases). Germline assignment: CDR1 MNHEY and CDR2 SMNVEV (reference sequence). V lost 2 bases and J lost 7, with 21 bases in between. CDR3 size: 17 residues. The CDR3 bases are TGTGCCAGCAGTTTAGTAGATCCAGGGGTAAACGGACAGCCCCAGCATTTT. This codes for CASSLVDPGVNGQPQHF.

V usage is TRBV27 and J usage is TRBJ1-1; D is perhaps TRBD1 (5 bases). This CDR3 comprises 13 residues. Germline-derived CDR1 and CDR2 are MNHEY and SMNVEV (reference sequence). The germline V and J ends were trimmed by 6 bases and 0 bases, with 8 bases remaining between them. The CDR3 DNA follows: TGTGCCAGCAGATCGACAGTGAACACTGAAGCTTTCTTT. Translation gives CASRSTVNTEAFF.

This clone appeared once. The chain uses TRBV27 and TRBJ2-3; 10 positions match TRBD2. V lost 4 bases and J lost 5; bases outside the gene matches: 3. The CDR3 extends over 14 amino acids. The germline CDR1 and CDR2 sequences are MNHEY and SMNVEV (reference sequence). The DNA of the CDR3 is TGTGCCAGCAGTTCATGGACTAGCGGAGATACGCAGTATTTT. Protein sequence: CASSSWTSGDTQYF.

The chain recombines TRBV2 with TRBJ1-5; TRBD1 matches 7 bases. Germline V gene sequence: CDR1 SNHLY, CDR2 FYNNEI. There are 15 residues in the CDR3. V dropped 1 base and J dropped 4; count of bases not matched to a gene: 4. CDR3 residues: CASSEGGQENQPQHF. CDR3 bases: TGTGCCAGCAGTGAAGGAGGACAGGAAAATCAGCCCCAGCATTTT.

CDR3 in amino acids: CAWSVLEDSPLHF. The CDR3 nucleotides are TGTGCCTGGAGTGTACTCGAAGATTCACCCCTCCACTTT. The genes are TRBV30 and TRBJ1-6; D not resolved. Germline assignment: CDR1 GTSNPN and CDR2 SVGIG (reference sequence). CDR3 length: 13 amino acids. With 0 bases removed from V and 8 bases from J, the gap between germline ends came to 8 bases.

The chain employs TRBV18 and TRBJ1-2; weak D call: TRBD1 (6 bases). Between the trimmed V and J ends, which lost 5 bases and 3 bases, there was a span of 13 bases. CDR1 is KGHSH and CDR2 is LQKENI in the germline V gene. This CDR3 spans 14 amino acids. CDR3 loop: CASSVQGADYGYTF. For the CDR3, the DNA is TGTGCCAGCTCAGTACAGGGTGCGGACTATGGCTACACCTTC. The variable domain in full, completed from reference TRBV18 and TRBJ1-2, reads NAGVMQNPRHLVRRRGQEARLRCSPMKGHSHVYWYRQLPEEGLKFMVYLQKENIIDESGMPKERFSAEFPKEGPSILRIQQVVRGDSAAYFCASSVQGADYGYTFGSGTRLTVV.

The chain links TRBV27 to TRBJ2-3; D remains ambiguous. The CDR3 is 12 amino acids. Germline CDR1 reads MNHEY; CDR2 reads SMNVEV (reference sequence). Trimming pared 6 bases from V and 4 bases from J, leaving 8 bases between. The DNA of the CDR3 is TGTGCCAGCAGCCTCACACCAGATACGCAGTATTTT. This gives the protein CASSLTPDTQYF.

This chain joins TRBV19 and TRBJ1-2, with unresolved D. The CDR3 covers 13 residues. Per the germline V gene, CDR1 is LNHDA and CDR2 is SQIVND (reference sequence). Trimming removed 4 bases at V and 7 bases at J, with 13 bases between. This chain's CDR3 is CASSTGYVGGYTF. CDR3 nucleotide sequence: TGTGCCAGTAGTACCGGGTACGTTGGTGGCTACACCTTC. The entire variable domain, with the rest obtained from reference TRBV19 and TRBJ1-2, is as follows: DGGITQSPKYLFRKEGQNVTLSCEQNLNHDAMYWYRQDPGQGLRLIYYSQIVNDFQKGDIAEGYSVSREKKESFPLTVTSAQKNPTAFYLCASSTGYVGGYTFGSGTRLTVV.

The chain joins TRBV6-1 to TRBJ2-6; D call uncertain. The CDR3 length is 15 residues. V was cut by 3 bases and J by 4 bases, with 10 bases left in between. Per the germline V gene, CDR1 is MNHNS and CDR2 is SASEGT. The CDR3 nucleotides are TGTGCCAGCAGTGATGATATACGGGGGGCCAACGTCCTGACTTTC. As protein: CASSDDIRGANVLTF.

In regard to this clone: One junction end disagrees with the germline gene, perhaps due to a read error. Other DNA variants within this sample encode the same CDR3. The chain uses TRBV10-1 and TRBJ2-1, with 9 bases aligning to TRBD1. In germline, CDR1 is WNHNN, CDR2 SYGVQD (reference sequence). The CDR3 contains 15 residues. The CDR3, as DNA: TGCGCTAGCAGTTCACAGGGGGCTTCCTACAATGAGCAGTTCTTC. It yields the protein CASSSQGASYNEQFF.

The genes are TRBV11-1 and TRBJ1-1, with D possibly TRBD1 on 5 matching bases. The CDR3 length is 17 residues. V dropped 2 bases and J dropped 0 bases, with 16 bases sitting between them. Germline CDR1 reads SGHAT; CDR2 reads FQDESV (reference sequence). Here the CDR3 DNA reads TGTGCCAGCAGCTTAAATGACAGCCCCCTTATGAACACTGAAGCTTTCTTT. It specifies CASSLNDSPLMNTEAFF.

The CDR3, as DNA: TGTGCCAGCAGACACGATCGGGGTAATGAGCAGTTCTTC. It is translated as CASRHDRGNEQFF. The rearrangement joins TRBV11-3 to TRBJ2-1, with a possible D match to TRBD2 (5 bases). V shed 6 bases and J shed 7 bases, with 13 bases lying between them. There are 13 residues in the CDR3. Germline assignment: CDR1 SGHNT and CDR2 YENEEA.

This chain's CDR3 is CATSRQTTNEKLFF. DNA for the CDR3: TGTGCCACCAGCAGACAGACTACTAATGAAAAACTGTTTTTT. The genes are TRBV15 and TRBJ1-4; D unclear. This CDR3 region has 14 residues. Trimming stripped 2 bases from V and 2 bases from J, with 6 bases between. Per the germline V gene, CDR1 is LNHNV and CDR2 is YYDKDF (reference sequence).

The chain couples TRBV19 to TRBJ1-1; D is possibly TRBD1 (6 bases). This CDR3 comprises 16 residues. V was clipped by 5 bases and J by 4 bases, with 20 bases between them. Germline assignment: CDR1 LNHDA and CDR2 SQIVND (reference sequence). The CDR3 DNA reads as TGTGCCAGTAGTTTCCTTAAGACAGGCTGGAGCACTGAAGCTTTCTTT. Its translation: CASSFLKTGWSTEAFF.

V is TRBV20-1 and J is TRBJ2-1, with D possibly being TRBD1 (5 bases). V was shortened by 5 bases and J by 8 bases, with 10 bases between the two germline ends. The CDR3 has 11 residues. Looked up from germline, CDR1 is DFQATT and CDR2 is SNEGSKA (reference sequence). The CDR3 coding sequence is TGCAGTGCTCGCGACAGTTATGAGCAGTTCTTC. It translates to CSARDSYEQFF.

V is TRBV20-1 and J is TRBJ2-7; TRBD2 is a possible D gene (5 bases). The CDR3 is 11 residues long. Trimming took 3 bases from V and 4 from J, leaving 7 bases between them. Germline CDR1 and CDR2: DFQATT and SNEGSKA (reference sequence). For the CDR3, the DNA is TGCAGTGCTAGGGGAGCGTACGAGCAGTACTTC. It is translated as CSARGAYEQYF.

This clone was counted once. The chain employs TRBV10-2 and TRBJ2-2, with 8 bases matching TRBD1. The CDR3 contains 15 residues. CDR1 and CDR2 (germline): WSHSY, SAAADI. V lost 0 bases and J lost 4; bases outside the gene matches: 1. In nucleotides, the CDR3 is TGCGCCAGCAGTGAGTCACAGGGGGGCACCGGGGAGCTGTTTTTT. Translation: CASSESQGGTGELFF.

The rearrangement joins TRBV28 to TRBJ2-7; TRBD1 matches at 7 bases. J was trimmed by 3 bases and V by 6 bases; bases with no gene match: 8. In germline, CDR1 is MDHEN, CDR2 SYDVKM. The CDR3 is 14 residues long. CDR3 sequence reads: CASRHRGDLYEQYF. The CDR3, as DNA: TGTGCCAGCAGGCACAGGGGAGACCTCTACGAGCAGTACTTC.

The chain is built from TRBV11-1 and TRBJ1-5, with D unresolved. CDR1 and CDR2 from the germline V gene are SGHAT and FQDESV (reference sequence). Trimming pared 5 bases from V and 7 bases from J, leaving 12 bases between. This CDR3 has 13 residues. The CDR3 DNA reads TGTGCCAGCAGCCCCCCGGAGGCGCAGCCCCAGCATTTT. Residues: CASSPPEAQPQHF.

The chain carries TRBV27 and TRBJ2-3; D call uncertain. Germline V CDR1 and CDR2: MNHEY, SMNVEV (reference sequence). This CDR3 comprises 13 residues. V lost 3 bases and J lost 0, with 4 bases in between. The CDR3 DNA reads TGTGCCAGCAGTTTCTTTAGCACAGATACGCAGTATTTT. It codes for CASSFFSTDTQYF.

The chain combines TRBV19 with TRBJ2-3; unclear D gene. The germline V gene encodes CDR1 LNHDA and CDR2 SQIVND (reference sequence). Trimming left V 6 bases short and J 2 bases short, with 9 bases between. CDR3 size: 13 residues. This CDR3 is CASRQITTDTQYF. CDR3 DNA sequence: TGTGCCAGTAGACAGATAACCACAGATACGCAGTATTTT.

V usage is TRBV6-5 and J usage is TRBJ1-1; maybe TRBD1 (6 bases). Trimming took 6 bases from V and 3 from J, leaving 11 bases between them. CDR3 length: 13 amino acids. The germline V gene encodes CDR1 MNHEY and CDR2 SVGAGI. CDR3 in amino acids: CASRGGAYTEAFF. CDR3 sequence (DNA): TGTGCCAGCAGGGGGGGGGCGTACACTGAAGCTTTCTTT.

A single count supports this clone. This chain connects TRBV7-9 to TRBJ2-2, with D uncertain. Per the germline V gene, CDR1 is SEHNR and CDR2 is FQNEAQ (reference sequence). There are 12 residues in the CDR3. V lost 5 bases, J lost 2 bases, and 3 bases lay in between. CDR3 in amino acids: CASSLNTGELFF. CDR3 nucleotides: TGTGCCAGCAGCCTAAACACCGGGGAGCTGTTTTTT.

The gene calls are TRBV19 and TRBJ2-5; D is perhaps TRBD1 (6 bases). This CDR3 has 16 amino acids. The ends were cut back, 1 base at V and 4 bases at J, with 16 bases in the middle. Germline V gives CDR1 LNHDA, CDR2 SQIVND (reference sequence). CDR3 sequence reads: CASSIAGTPLGETQYF. In DNA form, the CDR3 reads TGTGCCAGTAGTATAGCCGGGACACCGCTCGGAGAGACCCAGTACTTC. The variable domain in full, with the rest retrieved from reference TRBV19 and TRBJ2-5, is DGGITQSPKYLFRKEGQNVTLSCEQNLNHDAMYWYRQDPGQGLRLIYYSQIVNDFQKGDIAEGYSVSREKKESFPLTVTSAQKNPTAFYLCASSIAGTPLGETQYFGPGTRLLVL.

The V gene is TRBV5-1, the J gene TRBJ2-5, with 11 bases aligning to TRBD1. Germline values: CDR1 SGHRS, CDR2 YFSETQ. Unmatched junction bases numbered 7, after V lost 4 bases and J lost 8 bases. CDR3 length equals 14 residues. The CDR3 sequence: CASSAGQGAITQYF. In DNA, the CDR3 is TGCGCCAGCAGCGCCGGACAGGGGGCCATAACCCAGTACTTC.

The V and J genes are TRBV5-1 and TRBJ2-5, with TRBD2 matching over 15 bases. V lost 3 bases, J lost 5 bases, and 5 bases stayed unmatched. The CDR3 covers 16 residues. CDR1 and CDR2 (germline): SGHRS, YFSETQ. The CDR3 loop is CASSYGLAGGPETQYF. As DNA, the CDR3 is TGCGCCAGCAGCTACGGACTAGCGGGAGGGCCTGAGACCCAGTACTTC.

This clone turned up a few times. The J gene is TRBJ2-1, the V gene TRBV19, with 8 bases lining up with TRBD2. Germline V lookup: CDR1 LNHDA, CDR2 SQIVND (reference sequence). V lost 3 bases, J lost 8 bases, and 6 bases stayed unmatched. There are 14 residues in the CDR3. The CDR3 DNA reads as TGTGCCAGTAGTATCGGGGGGGGGATCGATGAGCAGTTCTTC. Encoded protein: CASSIGGGIDEQFF. Complete variable domain (other parts from reference TRBV19 and TRBJ2-1): DGGITQSPKYLFRKEGQNVTLSCEQNLNHDAMYWYRQDPGQGLRLIYYSQIVNDFQKGDIAEGYSVSREKKESFPLTVTSAQKNPTAFYLCASSIGGGIDEQFFGPGTRLTVL.